What follows are 12 T cell receptor beta chains derived from one specimen sequenced in a study of cytomegalovirus exposure and HLA in healthy donors. PCR amplification relied on 60 Vbeta primers (plus 13 Jbeta primers). Profiled with immunoSEQ multiplex PCR; TCRdb holds only in-frame clones, not every one. Counted here are 120,000 or so clones, around 76% occurring once; the ten biggest clones make up roughly a sixth. Sequences were obtained from PBMCs. These receptors were taken from a man in his fifties in good health and CMV-seropositive.

The rearrangement uses TRBV28 and TRBJ1-1; maybe TRBD1 (6 bases). Trimming left V 4 bases short and J 5 bases short, with 17 bases between. Germline values: CDR1 MDHEN, CDR2 SYDVKM. The CDR3 loop spans 15 amino acids. CDR3 sequence: CASSWGGARGTEAFF. The CDR3 DNA sequence: TGTGCCAGCAGTTGGGGGGGCGCTAGAGGAACTGAAGCTTTCTTT.

This sequence joins TRBV5-1 and TRBJ2-5; TRBD1 matches at 7 bases. This CDR3 has 16 amino acids. Germline V gene data show CDR1 as SGHRS and CDR2 as YFSETQ. V lost 3 bases and J lost 1; bases outside the gene matches: 9. CDR3 region: CASSSTSGTAQETQYF. For the CDR3, the DNA is TGCGCCAGCAGCTCAACCTCGGGGACAGCCCAAGAGACCCAGTACTTC.

The table lists this clone with a few counts. The CDR3 region is CASSQEGQRSGGYTF. The DNA for the CDR3 is TGTGCCAGTAGTCAAGAGGGACAGAGGAGTGGCGGCTACACCTTC. The chain has TRBV19 and TRBJ1-2; 7 bases map to TRBD1. Germline CDR1 is LNHDA and CDR2 is SQIVND (reference sequence). The CDR3 consists of 15 residues. V was clipped by 5 bases and J by 8 bases; unmatched bases: 14. The whole variable domain, remainder taken from reference TRBV19 and TRBJ1-2, is DGGITQSPKYLFRKEGQNVTLSCEQNLNHDAMYWYRQDPGQGLRLIYYSQIVNDFQKGDIAEGYSVSREKKESFPLTVTSAQKNPTAFYLCASSQEGQRSGGYTFGSGTRLTVV.

The chain is built from TRBV6-4 and TRBJ2-3, with 7 nucleotides matching TRBD2. Trimming cost V 1 base and J 2 bases; bases outside gene matches: 3. Germline V CDR1 and CDR2: MRHNA, SNTAGT. CDR3 length: 15 residues. This CDR3 is CASSDWGGYTDTQYF. The CDR3 nucleotides are TGTGCCAGCAGTGACTGGGGGGGATACACAGATACGCAGTATTTT.

The genes are TRBV14 and TRBJ2-1; 11 bases map to TRBD2. The CDR3 covers 13 residues. Trimming at V came to 4 bases and at J to 9 bases, leaving 2 bases not matched to a gene. Germline V gives CDR1 SGHDN, CDR2 FVKESK. CDR3 loop: CASSPLAGGEQFF. The CDR3, as DNA: TGTGCCAGCAGCCCCCTAGCGGGAGGTGAGCAGTTCTTC.

The rearrangement joins TRBV5-6 to TRBJ1-4, with D hard to call. CDR1 and CDR2 (germline): SGHDT, YYEEEE. Trimming left V 2 bases short and J 4 bases short, with 6 bases between. CDR3 size: 13 residues. CDR3 bases: TGTGCCAGCAGCTTCGGGGATAATGAAAAACTGTTTTTT. The encoded protein is CASSFGDNEKLFF.

The rearrangement links TRBV28 to TRBJ1-2, with D tentatively TRBD1 (6 bases). The CDR3 covers 12 residues. Germline CDR1 reads MDHEN; CDR2 reads SYDVKM. Trimming pared 3 bases from V and 11 bases from J, leaving 13 bases between. The CDR3 loop is CASSFTGRGYTF. For the CDR3, the DNA is TGTGCCAGCAGTTTTACAGGGCGAGGGTACACCTTC.

Turning to this clone: A read error may produce the germline difference seen at one junction end. Other DNA sequences of this sample code for an identical CDR3. V is TRBV7-9 and J is TRBJ2-2; 7 nucleotides line up with TRBD1. CDR3 size: 15 residues. Germline CDR1 and CDR2: SEHNR and FQNEAQ (reference sequence). The CDR3 DNA follows: TGTGCCAGTAGCTCGGGGACAGTGGGGTCCGGGGAGCTGTTTTTT. Its translation is CASSSGTVGSGELFF.

The chain couples TRBV4-1 to TRBJ1-1; unclear D gene. This CDR3 region has 15 residues. V lost 2 bases to trimming and J lost 3 bases, with 13 bases between them. Germline V gives CDR1 MGHRA, CDR2 YSYEKL. The CDR3 region is CASSQTPRKDTEAFF. Written as DNA, the CDR3 is TGCGCCAGCAGCCAAACTCCCAGGAAAGACACTGAAGCTTTCTTT.

The chain joins TRBV19 to TRBJ2-2, with a weak D call TRBD2 (6 bases). The germline V gene has CDR1 LNHDA and CDR2 SQIVND (reference sequence). This CDR3 has 15 amino acids. Trimming took off 3 bases at V and 1 base at J, with 9 bases between the two ends. CDR3 coding DNA: TGTGCCAGTAGTATTGGAGGGTTGAACACCGGGGAGCTGTTTTTT. This encodes CASSIGGLNTGELFF.

For the CDR3, the DNA is TGCGCCAGCAGCGAGGGCACAACTAGCACAGATACGCAGTATTTT. It is translated as CASSEGTTSTDTQYF. V usage is TRBV5-1 and J usage is TRBJ2-3; D perhaps matches TRBD2 (5 bases). V shed 4 bases and J shed 0 bases, with 12 bases lying between them. This CDR3 is built from 15 residues. The germline V gene encodes CDR1 SGHRS and CDR2 YFSETQ.

To note about this clone: This CDR3 is also generated by other DNA sequences in the sample. The rearrangement joins TRBV5-6 to TRBJ1-2; 10 bases are shared with TRBD1. Germline V gene sequence: CDR1 SGHDT, CDR2 YYEEEE. Trimming at V came to 8 bases and at J to 0 bases, leaving 10 bases not matched to a gene. The CDR3 sequence is 16 residues long. The CDR3 spells CASSRYDRGPNYGYTF. DNA of the CDR3: TGTGCCAGTAGCCGGTACGACAGGGGGCCTAACTATGGCTACACCTTC.